These 15 T cell receptor beta chains were all obtained from the same sample, sequenced in a study of shared clonotypes between healthy human individuals. TCRdb keeps only in-frame clones here, not all; method: immunoSEQ multiplex PCR. The sample has 780,000 or so clones; about two thirds are singletons. The source material was memory CD4+ T cells sorted from blood. Sample subset: CD45RA-negative fraction. These receptors were taken from a woman in her 30s in good health.

This clone has a handful of counts. The rearrangement uses TRBV2 and TRBJ2-5, with 9 positions matching TRBD2. The CDR3 runs to 15 residues. CDR1 SNHLY and CDR2 FYNNEI come from the germline V gene. After removal of 2 bases from V and 5 bases from J, the junction contained 6 bases not matched to a gene. CDR3 region: CASSEWREGRETQYF. The CDR3 DNA sequence: TGTGCCAGCAGTGAATGGCGGGAGGGCCGGGAGACCCAGTACTTC.

V gene TRBV6-6 combines with J gene TRBJ2-7; D might be TRBD2 (7 bases). CDR1 is MNHNY, CDR2 SVGAGI, per germline (reference sequence). Trimming took off 9 bases at V and 2 bases at J, with 17 bases between the two ends. The CDR3 sequence is 14 residues long. The CDR3 protein is CASKGGGGTYEQYF. As DNA, the CDR3 is TGTGCCAGTAAAGGAGGGGGAGGGACCTACGAGCAGTACTTC.

The chain couples TRBV2 to TRBJ1-1; a possible D gene is TRBD1 (6 bases). V gave up 6 bases and J gave up 0 bases, with 23 bases separating them. The germline V gene encodes CDR1 SNHLY and CDR2 FYNNEI. This CDR3 comprises 18 residues. This CDR3 reads CASRVPMDRRIMNTEAFF. Here the CDR3 DNA reads TGTGCCAGCAGGGTCCCGATGGACAGAAGAATCATGAACACTGAAGCTTTCTTT.

This chain connects TRBV19 to TRBJ1-2, with a tentative D call TRBD1 (5 bases). V lost 10 bases, J lost 4 bases, and 16 bases lay in between. The germline V gene encodes CDR1 LNHDA and CDR2 SQIVND (reference sequence). This CDR3 comprises 13 residues. The CDR3 DNA follows: TGTGCCACCTTCGGGGGTTTCGGCTATGGCTACACCTTC. It specifies CATFGGFGYGYTF.

The chain has TRBV6-6 and TRBJ2-7; 10 bases are a match to TRBD1. The germline V gene has CDR1 MNHNY and CDR2 SVGAGI (reference sequence). V shed 6 bases and J 2 bases; nucleotides not matched to a gene: 7. The CDR3 totals 15 residues. For the CDR3, the DNA is TGTGCCAGCAGAACGGGGGGACAGGGGACCTACGAGCAGTACTTC. Translated, it gives CASRTGGQGTYEQYF.

This chain joins TRBV9 and TRBJ2-2; D gene unclear. V lost 0 bases and J lost 3, with 9 bases in between. CDR3 size: 15 residues. Germline V gives CDR1 SGDLS, CDR2 YYNGEE. The CDR3 loop is CASSVGAGYTGELFF. CDR3 DNA sequence: TGTGCCAGCAGCGTAGGGGCCGGATACACCGGGGAGCTGTTTTTT.

The chain is built from TRBV7-9 and TRBJ2-1; TRBD2 aligns across 16 bases. From germline, CDR1 is SEHNR and CDR2 FQNEAQ (reference sequence). The V gene end was trimmed by 5 bases and the J gene end by 6 bases; junction bases not matched to a gene: 13. The CDR3 consists of 19 residues. The CDR3: CASSGPGLAGGLSLNEQFF. CDR3 DNA sequence: TGTGCCAGCAGCGGACCGGGACTAGCGGGAGGGCTAAGCCTCAATGAGCAGTTCTTC.

This clone was found a few times. The sample carries other DNA sequences with the same CDR3. The rearrangement joins TRBV7-6 to TRBJ2-3, with 13 bases matching TRBD2. V gave up 5 bases and J gave up 3 bases; unmatched junction bases: 5. Germline loops: CDR1 SGHVS, CDR2 FNYEAQ. This CDR3 comprises 16 residues. The CDR3 nucleotides read TGTGCCAGCAGCCTTAGACTAGCGGGAGGTACAGATACGCAGTATTTT. Residues: CASSLRLAGGTDTQYF. The full variable domain, completed using reference TRBV7-6 and TRBJ2-3, is GAGVSQSPRYKVTKRGQDVALRCDPISGHVSLYWYRQALGQGPEFLTYFNYEAQQDKSGLPNDRFSAERPEGSISTLTIQRTEQRDSAMYRCASSLRLAGGTDTQYFGPGTRLTVL.

Comments on this clone: This sample includes further DNA sequences coding for the same CDR3. This chain joins TRBV29-1 and TRBJ1-2, with a possible D match to TRBD1 (5 bases). Germline V lookup: CDR1 SQVTM, CDR2 ANQGSEA. The CDR3 contains 13 residues. Trimming removed 7 bases from V and 4 bases from J, with 16 bases in between. The CDR3 region is CSGGTGDSYGYTF. CDR3 coding DNA: TGCAGCGGGGGGACCGGAGATTCCTATGGCTACACCTTC.

This chain links TRBV25-1 with TRBJ2-7, with D unclear. Trimming left V 2 bases short and J 6 bases short, with 5 bases between. This CDR3 is built from 11 residues. Germline lookup yields CDR1 MGHDK and CDR2 SYGVNS. This CDR3 reads CASSEQREQYF. Here the CDR3 DNA reads TGTGCCAGCAGTGAACAGCGCGAGCAGTACTTC.

This sequence joins TRBV10-3 and TRBJ2-3, with 10 bases fitting TRBD2. V trimming: 4 bases; J trimming: 2 bases; junction bases outside the gene matches: 3. CDR3 length: 15 amino acids. Germline CDR1 is ENHRY and CDR2 is SYGVKD. The chain's CDR3 is CAISGTSGTTDTQYF. For the CDR3, the DNA is TGTGCCATCAGTGGAACTAGCGGGACCACAGATACGCAGTATTTT.

In its sample, this clone was seen a few times. The chain has TRBV7-2 and TRBJ2-2, with 14 bases lining up with TRBD2. With V trimmed by 10 bases and J by 6 bases, 4 bases remained unmatched. The CDR3 contains 14 residues. Germline V gene lookup returns CDR1 SGHTA and CDR2 FQGNSA. Here the CDR3 reads CAKRLAGGSGELFF. CDR3 DNA: TGTGCCAAAAGACTAGCGGGAGGGTCCGGGGAGCTGTTTTTT.

On this clone: The same CDR3 is also encoded by other DNA sequences in this sample. The chain carries TRBV5-1 and TRBJ2-3; 10 nucleotides match TRBD1. J was trimmed by 3 bases and V by 0 bases; bases with no gene match: 4. The CDR3 sequence is 16 residues long. In germline, CDR1 is SGHRS, CDR2 YFSETQ. This CDR3 is CASSLGQGASTDTQYF. CDR3 in DNA: TGCGCCAGCAGCTTGGGACAGGGGGCTTCTACAGATACGCAGTATTTT.

This sequence joins TRBV18 and TRBJ2-2, with D unclear. Trimming removed 2 bases from V and 1 base from J, with 11 bases in between. This CDR3 has 16 residues. CDR1 is KGHSH and CDR2 is LQKENI in the germline V gene. The CDR3 is CASSPTEQKNTGELFF. The CDR3 nucleotides read TGTGCCAGCTCACCAACGGAACAGAAGAACACCGGGGAGCTGTTTTTT.

This chain connects TRBV30 to TRBJ2-1; 12 positions agree with TRBD1. V dropped 2 bases and J dropped 9; count of bases not matched to a gene: 8. The CDR3 sequence is 15 residues long. CDR1 is GTSNPN and CDR2 is SVGIG in the germline V gene (reference sequence). For the CDR3, the DNA is TGTGCCTGGAGTACGGGACAGGGGGCGGTCTTTGAGCAGTTCTTC. Translation gives CAWSTGQGAVFEQFF.